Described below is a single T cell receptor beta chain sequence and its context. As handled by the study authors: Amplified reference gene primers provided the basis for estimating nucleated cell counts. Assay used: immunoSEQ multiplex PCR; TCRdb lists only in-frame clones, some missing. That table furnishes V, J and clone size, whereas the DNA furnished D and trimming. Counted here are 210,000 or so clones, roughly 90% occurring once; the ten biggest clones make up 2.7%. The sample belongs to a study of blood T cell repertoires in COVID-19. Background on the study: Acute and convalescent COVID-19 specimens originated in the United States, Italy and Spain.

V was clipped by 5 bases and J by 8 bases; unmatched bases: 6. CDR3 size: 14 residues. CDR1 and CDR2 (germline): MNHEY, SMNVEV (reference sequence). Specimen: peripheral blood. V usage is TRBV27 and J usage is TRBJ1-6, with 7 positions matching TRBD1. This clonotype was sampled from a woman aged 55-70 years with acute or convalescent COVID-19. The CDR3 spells CASSHDRVDSPLHF. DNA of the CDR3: TGTGCCAGCAGTCACGACAGGGTTGATTCACCCCTCCACTTT.